The 23 T cell receptor beta chains in this list originate from one sample, sequenced in a study of shared clonotypes between healthy human individuals. The method was immunoSEQ multiplex PCR; TCRdb's version includes in-frame clones alone and lacks a portion of them. The sample carries about half a million clones, around 79% recorded once. Source material: PBMCs. These receptors were taken from a woman in her thirties or forties in good health. Some clones in this sample may be carry-over from other donors' samples.

The rearrangement joins TRBV11-2 to TRBJ2-7, with D perhaps TRBD1 or TRBD2 (5 bases each). V dropped 1 base and J dropped 7 bases, with 14 bases sitting between them. The CDR3 is 14 amino acids. CDR1 and CDR2 (germline): SGHAT, FQNNGV. CDR3 in DNA: TGTGCCAGCAGCTTAGTTGTGGGGGTCGGTGAGCAGTACTTC. Its translation is CASSLVVGVGEQYF.

The chain combines TRBV4-3 with TRBJ1-2; perhaps TRBD1 as D (5 bases). The V end was cut by 4 bases, the J end by 3 bases, with 12 bases between. The CDR3 loop spans 14 amino acids. Germline CDR1 reads LGHNA; CDR2 reads YSLEER. The CDR3 here is CASSLRGLDYGYTF. The CDR3 DNA follows: TGCGCCAGCAGCCTCCGGGGCCTGGACTATGGCTACACCTTC.

The V and J genes are TRBV28 and TRBJ1-2; the D gene is possibly TRBD1 (5 bases). V lost 9 bases and J lost 0, with 17 bases in between. Germline values: CDR1 MDHEN, CDR2 SYDVKM. The CDR3 has 15 amino acids. The CDR3 is CASVQVPPTNYGYTF. The CDR3, as DNA: TGTGCCAGTGTACAGGTTCCCCCCACTAACTATGGCTACACCTTC.

The V gene is TRBV28, the J gene TRBJ2-7, with D uncertain. Trimming removed 5 bases from V and 4 bases from J, with 15 bases in between. The CDR3 length is 14 residues. Germline V lookup: CDR1 MDHEN, CDR2 SYDVKM. For the CDR3, the DNA is TGTGCCAGCAGTCCCCCTTCCCGTTCATACGAGCAGTACTTC. Amino acid sequence: CASSPPSRSYEQYF.

This rearrangement joins TRBV9 to TRBJ2-3, with D hard to call. Trimming pared 0 bases from V and 5 bases from J, leaving 13 bases between. This CDR3 is built from 15 residues. Germline V CDR1 and CDR2: SGDLS, YYNGEE. The CDR3 sequence is CASSVGGGVGDTQYF. CDR3 coding DNA: TGTGCCAGCAGCGTAGGGGGTGGAGTGGGAGATACGCAGTATTTT.

The chain combines TRBV5-1 with TRBJ2-2; 7 bases agree with TRBD2. CDR1 is SGHRS and CDR2 is YFSETQ in the germline V gene. The CDR3 runs 17 residues. J lost 1 base, V lost 3 bases, and 9 bases had no gene match. The DNA of the CDR3 is TGCGCCAGCAGCTCTCAACCGGGACTAATGAACACCGGGGAGCTGTTTTTT. This codes for CASSSQPGLMNTGELFF.

CDR3 sequence reads: CASSLGASGEETQYF. CDR3 in DNA: TGCGCCAGCAGCTTGGGGGCTTCAGGGGAGGAGACCCAGTACTTC. The gene calls are TRBV5-1 and TRBJ2-5; weak D call: TRBD1 (6 bases). There are 15 residues in the CDR3. Germline values: CDR1 SGHRS, CDR2 YFSETQ. The V gene lost 0 bases and the J gene lost 5 bases, with 14 bases spanning the gap.

The V call is TRBV11-2, the J call TRBJ2-7; TRBD2 matches at 8 bases. This CDR3 is built from 15 residues. Germline CDR1 and CDR2: SGHAT and FQNNGV. With V trimmed by 3 bases and J by 2 bases, 6 bases remained unmatched. CDR3 amino acids: CASSLRSGGAYEQYF. The CDR3 DNA reads as TGTGCCAGCAGCTTGAGGAGCGGGGGTGCCTACGAGCAGTACTTC.

Only one count was recorded for this clone. Its ends do not fully match the called genes, so a read error is possible. The chain has TRBV28 and TRBJ2-3; 10 bases align to TRBD2. This CDR3 is built from 16 residues. Germline CDR1 reads MDHEN; CDR2 reads SYDVKM. DNA for the CDR3: TGTGCCAGCAGCCCCGCAGGACTAGCGGTGGGAGATGCGCAGTATTTT. Its protein product is CASSPAGLAVGDAQYF.

The chain links TRBV5-5 to TRBJ2-7; 10 bases match TRBD2. The CDR3 contains 14 residues. The V gene end was trimmed by 1 base and the J gene end by 6 bases; junction bases not matched to a gene: 4. Germline assignment: CDR1 SGHKS and CDR2 YYEKEE (reference sequence). Written as DNA, the CDR3 is TGTGCCAGCAGCTTGAGCCTAGCGGGAGTCGAGCAGTACTTC. Translated: CASSLSLAGVEQYF.

This clone has only one observation. The chain employs TRBV12-5 and TRBJ2-1, with 8 positions matching TRBD2. V lost 0 bases and J lost 8; bases outside the gene matches: 18. Germline V gene data show CDR1 as LGHNT and CDR2 as FRNRAP. CDR3 length: 19 amino acids. The chain's CDR3 is CASGLVLGSGIIQGYEQFF. CDR3 nucleotides: TGTGCTAGTGGTTTGGTACTTGGTAGCGGGATCATCCAAGGGTATGAGCAGTTCTTC. Full variable domain (missing parts from reference TRBV12-5 and TRBJ2-1): DARVTQTPRHKVTEMGQEVTMRCQPILGHNTVFWYRQTMMQGLELLAYFRNRAPLDDSGMPKDRFSAEMPDATLATLKIQPSEPRDSAVYFCASGLVLGSGIIQGYEQFFGPGTRLTVL.

The chain carries TRBV18 and TRBJ2-7; TRBD1 matches at 9 bases. In germline, CDR1 is KGHSH, CDR2 LQKENI. Unmatched junction bases numbered 11, after V lost 4 bases and J lost 7 bases. The CDR3 runs 15 residues. The CDR3 DNA reads as TGTGCCAGCTCACTATACACAGGGGGCGATTGGGAGCAGTACTTC. Protein product: CASSLYTGGDWEQYF. Together with reference TRBV18 and TRBJ2-7, the CDR3 gives the full variable domain: NAGVMQNPRHLVRRRGQEARLRCSPMKGHSHVYWYRQLPEEGLKFMVYLQKENIIDESGMPKERFSAEFPKEGPSILRIQQVVRGDSAAYFCASSLYTGGDWEQYFGPGTRLTVT.

The V gene is TRBV10-3, the J gene TRBJ2-7; D not certain. The CDR3 is made up of 13 amino acids. Trimming left V 3 bases short and J 5 bases short, with 11 bases between. Germline V gene data show CDR1 as ENHRY and CDR2 as SYGVKD. CDR3 sequence: CAISDGLVDEQYF. The CDR3 coding sequence is TGTGCCATCAGTGACGGCCTCGTGGACGAGCAGTACTTC.

The J gene is TRBJ2-7, the V gene TRBV27; D unresolved. Germline CDR1 reads MNHEY; CDR2 reads SMNVEV (reference sequence). V lost 5 bases, J lost 2 bases, and 16 bases lay in between. This CDR3 spans 15 amino acids. The CDR3 sequence: CASSPPGPRPYEQYF. CDR3 bases: TGTGCCAGCAGTCCCCCTGGGCCGCGACCCTACGAGCAGTACTTC.

This chain links TRBV2 with TRBJ2-1, with 12 bases fitting TRBD1. The length of the CDR3 is 17 residues. The germline V gene encodes CDR1 SNHLY and CDR2 FYNNEI. Trimming removed 0 bases from V and 7 bases from J; junction bases left unmatched: 7. The CDR3 loop reads CASSEALGTGGGNEQFF. In DNA form, the CDR3 reads TGTGCCAGCAGTGAAGCGCTTGGGACAGGGGGCGGGAATGAGCAGTTCTTC.

The chain has TRBV30 and TRBJ2-2; D is possibly TRBD1 (5 bases). The CDR3 length is 11 residues. V lost 4 bases and J lost 7, with 7 bases in between. Germline loops: CDR1 GTSNPN, CDR2 SVGIG (reference sequence). DNA of the CDR3: TGTGCCTGGAAGGGGCACGGGGAGCTGTTTTTT. This translates into CAWKGHGELFF.

This chain joins TRBV5-3 and TRBJ2-7; TRBD2 matches 10 bases. TRBV5-3 has ORF status, its function being uncertain. V trimming: 10 bases; J trimming: 5 bases; junction bases outside the gene matches: 9. There are 13 residues in the CDR3. Here the CDR3 reads CAGSGRKFHEQYF. The DNA for the CDR3 is TGTGCCGGTAGCGGGAGGAAATTTCACGAGCAGTACTTC.

The J gene is TRBJ2-5, the V gene TRBV7-2; TRBD1 might be the D (6 bases). The CDR3 loop spans 15 amino acids. From germline, CDR1 is SGHTA and CDR2 FQGNSA. Trimming removed 1 base at V and 3 bases at J, with 12 bases between. The DNA for the CDR3 is TGTGCCAGCAGCTTAGATCTAGACAGGAAAGAGACCCAGTACTTC. Encoded protein: CASSLDLDRKETQYF.

The chain couples TRBV15 to TRBJ2-3, with 7 bases lining up with TRBD1. The CDR3 extends over 15 amino acids. With V trimmed by 1 base and J by 1 base, 2 bases remained unmatched. In germline, CDR1 is LNHNV, CDR2 YYDKDF (reference sequence). As DNA, the CDR3 is TGTGCCACCAGCAGAGCGGGGACAGGCACAGATACGCAGTATTTT. Translating it yields CATSRAGTGTDTQYF.

The chain couples TRBV5-4 to TRBJ1-5; D gene uncertain. The CDR3 is 14 residues long. Between the trimmed V and J ends, which lost 2 bases and 0 bases, there was a span of 6 bases. Germline V gene lookup returns CDR1 SGHNT and CDR2 YYREEE (reference sequence). The CDR3, as DNA: TGTGCCAGCAGCTTAGACCTTAGCAATCAGCCCCAGCATTTT. Translation: CASSLDLSNQPQHF.

The chain combines TRBV6-5 with TRBJ1-5; no clear D. Germline V gives CDR1 MNHEY, CDR2 SVGAGI. The CDR3 consists of 15 residues. Between the trimmed V and J ends, which lost 0 bases and 2 bases, there was a span of 8 bases. The CDR3, as DNA: TGTGCCAGCAGTTACTCGATTGGGGGCAATCAGCCCCAGCATTTT. Translating it yields CASSYSIGGNQPQHF.

This clone was detected a few times. The chain uses TRBV18 and TRBJ2-5, with 9 bases that match TRBD2. Germline V gene lookup returns CDR1 KGHSH and CDR2 LQKENI. The CDR3 runs 15 residues. V lost 3 bases and J lost 2; bases outside the gene matches: 4. The CDR3 coding sequence is TGTGCCAGCTCACCGACTAGCGGTCGACAAGAGACCCAGTACTTC. Residues: CASSPTSGRQETQYF.

V usage is TRBV11-2 and J usage is TRBJ2-3; either TRBD1 or TRBD2 may supply D (5 bases each). Germline CDR1 and CDR2: SGHAT and FQNNGV. V lost 3 bases, J lost 14 bases, and 18 bases lay in between. The CDR3 runs 13 residues. DNA for the CDR3: TGTGCCAGCAGCTTGGGGGAGTGGGCTTCGGGGTATTTT. Its translation is CASSLGEWASGYF.